Included here is one T cell receptor beta chain sequence, with context. Libraries were prepared by immunoSEQ multiplex PCR; TCRdb keeps only in-frame clonotypes and omits some of them. The data contain over 200,000 clones, under 90% of them seen just once; the ten biggest clones take up approximately 1.8%. Ages ranged from about 18 to 89 years, with residence in 24 US areas. The recovered donors of Cohort 3 showed two negative PCRs, clearance, or symptom resolution. The data belong to a study of blood T cell repertoires in COVID-19. Turning to the study itself: Acute and convalescent COVID-19 specimens originated in the United States, Italy and Spain.

This CDR3 has 16 residues. The V gene's germline CDR1 is SGHVS and CDR2 FQNEAQ. Trimming removed 5 bases from V and 4 bases from J; junction bases left unmatched: 10. The specimen was PBMCs or T cells enriched from blood (not recorded which). This TCR was recovered from a man between 60 and 75 years old who had recovered from COVID-19. This sequence joins TRBV7-8 and TRBJ2-1; 8 bases fit TRBD2. In nucleotides, the CDR3 is TGTGCCAGCAGCCTGAGAGAGCGGGGGCCGTACAATGAGCAGTTCTTC. Protein sequence: CASSLRERGPYNEQFF.